This TCR beta chain is from a study of T cells in women clearing cervical HPV infection. TCR beta CDR3 amplified by multiplex PCR from roughly 1,100 ng genomic DNA. Clones were read by immunoSEQ multiplex PCR, and TCRdb kept only the in-frame ones, dropping some. This sample's clone table lists around 35,000 clones. On this clone itself: What it binds is not known. The missing CDR3 end, 3 residues past where the read stops, is filled in from the germline J gene.

Study conclusions and caveats: CIN3+ cases had significantly higher TCR richness than controls; evenness did not differ.

The V end lost 3 bases, the J end lost 4 bases, and 10 bases lay between the germline ends. Germline V gene lookup returns CDR1 SGHTA and CDR2 FQGNSA. This CDR3 spans 14 amino acids. Sequenced input: blood buffy coat. The sequence came from a woman between 18 and 70 years old with a cervical HPV16 infection that either progressed to CIN3+ or cleared (not recorded which). V gene TRBV7-2 combines with J gene TRBJ1-5, with D possibly TRBD1 on 5 matching bases. CDR3 loop: CASSLGGKNQPQHF. CDR3 DNA, as far as it was read: TGTGCCAGCAGCTTGGGGGGGAAAAATCAGCCC.